Each of the 8 T cell receptor beta chains below was sequenced from the same sample in a study of early T cells in non-severe SARS-CoV-2 infection. TCRdb ran MiXCR on the 5' RACE reads and lists one entry per CDR3 protein. The sample holds 100,000 to 150,000 distinct CDR3 sequences; about 15% are singletons and the top ten take less than 25%. The specimen was whole blood. These receptors originate from an adult who was a healthcare worker with PCR-confirmed SARS-CoV-2 infection or an uninfected control (not recorded which).

This clonotype has a single count. The gene calls are TRBV5-4 and TRBJ2-3; no reliable D call. The germline V and J ends were trimmed by 2 bases and 0 bases, with 7 bases remaining between them. The germline CDR1 and CDR2 sequences are SGHNT and YYREEE (reference sequence). The CDR3 loop spans 14 amino acids. The CDR3 protein is CASSFAVSTDTQYF. DNA for the CDR3: TGTGCCAGCAGCTTTGCCGTGAGCACAGATACGCAGTATTTT.

The chain joins TRBV5-6 to TRBJ2-1; maybe TRBD1 (5 bases). Looked up from germline, CDR1 is SGHDT and CDR2 is YYEEEE. This CDR3 is 14 amino acids long. Between the trimmed V and J ends, which lost 3 bases and 1 base, there was a span of 8 bases. This CDR3 reads CASSYDSSYNEQFF. CDR3 nucleotides: TGTGCCAGCAGCTATGACAGTTCCTACAATGAGCAGTTCTTC. The full variable domain, with the rest looked up from reference TRBV5-6 and TRBJ2-1, is DAGVTQSPTHLIKTRGQQVTLRCSPKSGHDTVSWYQQALGQGPQFIFQYYEEEERQRGNFPDRFSGHQFPNYSSELNVNALLLGDSALYLCASSYDSSYNEQFFGPGTRLTVL.

J is TRBJ1-1 and V is TRBV7-6; D remains unclear. The CDR3 extends over 16 amino acids. Trimming took 5 bases from V and 6 from J, leaving 22 bases between them. Germline V gene sequence: CDR1 SGHVS, CDR2 FNYEAQ. The CDR3 spells CASSPNGQGGGPEAFF. The CDR3 nucleotides are TGTGCCAGCAGCCCAAACGGGCAAGGCGGCGGACCTGAAGCTTTCTTT. The whole variable domain, remainder taken from reference TRBV7-6 and TRBJ1-1, is GAGVSQSPRYKVTKRGQDVALRCDPISGHVSLYWYRQALGQGPEFLTYFNYEAQQDKSGLPNDRFSAERPEGSISTLTIQRTEQRDSAMYRCASSPNGQGGGPEAFFGQGTRLTVV.

The rearrangement joins TRBV5-1 to TRBJ2-3, with TRBD1 matching over 7 bases. The CDR3 is 16 residues long. The V gene's germline CDR1 is SGHRS and CDR2 YFSETQ. Losses at the gene ends were 2 bases for V and 1 base for J; bases not matched to a gene: 7. CDR3 sequence: CASSLQGSKGTDTQYF. CDR3 sequence (DNA): TGCGCCAGCAGCTTACAGGGGAGTAAGGGCACAGATACGCAGTATTTT.

The chain joins TRBV10-2 to TRBJ1-5, with D unresolved. Germline V gene lookup returns CDR1 WSHSY and CDR2 SAAADI. Trimming took off 5 bases at V and 3 bases at J, with 8 bases between the two ends. The CDR3 length is 13 residues. The CDR3 spells CASSIQPNQPQHF. Here the CDR3 DNA reads TGCGCCAGCAGTATACAGCCCAATCAGCCCCAGCATTTT.

This clonotype turned up a few times. The chain has TRBV12-3 or TRBV12-4 and TRBJ2-3; possibly TRBD1 or TRBD2 for D (6 bases each). Trimming stripped 2 bases from V and 3 bases from J, with 21 bases between. CDR3 length: 18 amino acids. This CDR3 is CASSLRRGTRGKTDTQYF. CDR3 sequence (DNA): TGTGCCAGCAGTTTACGCCGCGGGACAAGGGGAAAAACAGATACGCAGTATTTT.

The sample holds a few counts of this clonotype. This chain uses TRBV2 with TRBJ2-2, with D maybe TRBD1 (6 bases). The CDR3 sequence is 13 residues long. Germline-derived CDR1 and CDR2 are SNHLY and FYNNEI. V lost 5 bases and J lost 4, with 8 bases in between. The CDR3 coding sequence is TGTGCCAGCAGTCCGGACAGCACCGGGGAGCTGTTTTTT. Residues: CASSPDSTGELFF.

The chain recombines TRBV7-2 with TRBJ1-1; no clear D. Germline V gene sequence: CDR1 SGHTA, CDR2 FQGNSA. There are 13 residues in the CDR3. V lost 7 bases and J lost 2, with 11 bases in between. The CDR3 reads CASTRLVNTEAFF. In nucleotides, the CDR3 is TGTGCCAGCACGCGTCTGGTTAACACTGAAGCTTTCTTT.